This note documents a single TCR beta chain sequence. Its antigen is not yet known. No base-level quality is on record; no much larger clone is a single base apart. This entry is derived from a study of long-term antiretroviral therapy in people with HIV (dated by TCRdb to 2021 to 2024). With regard to the full study: The earliest samples were collected approximately a decade before the 2015 WHO recommendation for immediate ART, a period when ART was typically delayed until CD4 counts fell. Whether ART initiation and durable HIV suppression were associated with changes in peripheral blood TRB repertoire composition and diversity was tested in a retrospective serial study. From fewer than 35 adults with confirmed HIV infection, the cohort provided approximately 190 cryopreserved PBMC samples, gathered serially across a mean of approximately six years (range 1-12). About 35% of the 30 participants with HIV were female. Test extractions of a monoclonal T-cell line alongside about 35 polyclonal samples showed no cross-contamination during QIAcube processing.

Study-level results and caveats: Because PBMC availability was limited, only the TCR beta chain was sequenced, with no alpha chain pairing. The samples span the years 2004 to 2017, and the ART regimens used may be less effective than current regimens. Expanded TRB clones identified before ART initiation dominated the repertoire at all time points, although this dominance fluctuated and declined in many PLHIV after ART. Because pre-ART samples had limited cell numbers, unsorted PBMC were profiled rather than sorted CD4+ and CD8+ T cells. No data were available on ART adherence, viral resistance or therapy changes, limiting inferences about post-ART repertoire changes. CDR3 length ranges in HIV repertoires were narrower than in controls, and network structure suggested an antigen-experienced repertoire with only a slight naive shift after ART. ART initiation was associated with a significant increase in TRB diversity, but diversity stayed significantly below transplant donor controls even after long-term ART.

The V end gives up 3 bases and the J end 1 base, leaving 9 bases in the junction not matched to a gene. The germline V gene specifies SGHTA as CDR1 and FQGNSA as CDR2. The CDR3 contains 17 residues, cysteine and phenylalanine counted. CDR3 DNA is the only sequence kept; it has 51 bases, read in frame from the first base. Sequencing of the TRB variable region was done with the immunoSEQ hsTCRB v3.0 assay at survey level resolution. The target sequencing depth for TRB was 40,000-50,000 T-cell genomes per sample. Pooled TRB libraries were sequenced on an Illumina MiSeq with a v3 150-cycle kit. The authors' analysis ran thus. Repertoire analysis ran in R within a reproducible Nextflow workflow covering QC, data transformation and analysis. LymphoSeq2, an R package for exploring AIRR-Seq data, was used to implement custom analyses. Four samples that yielded fewer than 5000 total TRB sequences were excluded, so that around 190 HIV repertoires were analyzed. Among the roughly 180 retained HIV repertoires, some 60 were collected before ART initiation and 129 after ART initiation. Repertoires were downsampled to 5000 TRB nucleotide sequences, and summary statistics were averaged over 100 downsampling iterations. Only TRB sequences with CDR3 regions of at least seven amino acids were retained for analysis. Diversity was assessed using a clonality score derived from Shannon entropy and using the Gini coefficient. In the repertoire networks, any two of the top 5000 CDR3 amino acid sequences were connected whenever the two sequences differed by an edit distance of one. For TRB CDR3 amino acid sequences, GLIPH2 was used to predict antigen specificity groups and MHC restriction. CDR3 amino acid sequences were matched against VDJdb and McPAS-TCR to flag known CMV, EBV, HIV or tissue antigen associations. Pre-ART, post-ART and control groups were compared with Wilcoxon signed-rank tests and Holm-Bonferroni correction. TCRdb retrieved this table from immuneACCESS and kept in-frame rearrangements only. Not all clones are present; in checked studies, unresolved V genes account for under half, and no reason is known for the remainder. V, J and clone size derive from that table, while D and trimming were established from the DNA sequence. The sample table lists some 25,000 clones, approximately 88% of them with a count of one. Approximately 15% of the sample is in the top ten clones.

Participants were included only if at least one PBMC sample before ART initiation and at least two post-ART samples were available. All participants with HIV were treated in the United States of America. Cryopreserved samples of 1-10 million PBMC were thawed and washed before DNA extraction. At the time of the earliest PBMC sample, participants with HIV were aged between about 23 and 54 years. Each participant contributed PBMC samples from 1-4 timepoints before ART initiation and 2-8 timepoints after ART initiation, with a median of 7 samples. For every participant, serial HIV viral load, CD4+ T-cell count, ART history and demographic data were obtained. Genomic DNA was extracted from unsorted PBMC with a Qiagen kit on a QIAcube, processed in batches of 12 samples.

Sequencing was performed on unsorted PBMCs, taken roughly 4.1 years after starting antiretroviral therapy. The V and J segments used are TRBV7-2 and TRBJ2-7; 10 central nucleotides agree with TRBD2. The sequence came from a man in his thirties or forties with HIV. The CDR3 is CASSFLVAGGRSYEQYF. The nucleotide sequence is TGTGCCAGCAGCTTCCTTGTAGCGGGAGGACGGTCCTACGAGCAGTACTTC.